A single sample gave rise to the 7 T cell receptor beta chains below, sequenced in a study of cytomegalovirus exposure and HLA in healthy donors. Primers included in the PCR were 60 Vbeta and 13 Jbeta primers. TCRdb's copy holds only in-frame clones and misses some; the assay was immunoSEQ multiplex PCR. The sample lists approximately 89,000 clones; under 75% were seen once. The sequencing input was PBMCs. The receptors stem from a female donor in good health and CMV-seronegative.

The chain is built from TRBV19 and TRBJ2-1, with 9 bases fitting TRBD2. CDR1 is LNHDA, CDR2 SQIVND, per germline (reference sequence). CDR3 length equals 15 residues. The V and J ends lost 4 bases and 2 bases, in that order; junction bases with no gene match: 3. Here the CDR3 reads CASSSSGSPYNEQFF. CDR3 in DNA: TGTGCCAGTAGTAGTAGCGGGAGCCCCTACAATGAGCAGTTCTTC.

J is TRBJ2-2 and V is TRBV2; 11 nucleotides agree with TRBD2. Germline V gives CDR1 SNHLY, CDR2 FYNNEI. The length of the CDR3 is 16 residues. Germline trimming cut 6 bases from V and 2 bases from J; bases unmatched to any gene: 5. In nucleotides, the CDR3 is TGTGCCAGCAGGGGTCTAGCGGGAGGAAACACCGGGGAGCTGTTTTTT. Translating it yields CASRGLAGGNTGELFF.

The chain links TRBV7-9 to TRBJ2-1, with 9 bases matching TRBD1. CDR1 is SEHNR, CDR2 FQNEAQ, per germline (reference sequence). This CDR3 has 16 amino acids. The trim removed 6 bases at V and 2 bases at J, leaving 8 bases unmatched. CDR3 bases: TGTGCCAGCAGGGACACCAGGACAGGGGCCTACAATGAGCAGTTCTTC. This codes for CASRDTRTGAYNEQFF.

This clone has a handful of counts. V usage is TRBV4-1 and J usage is TRBJ2-2; D gene ambiguous. Trimming cost V 3 bases and J 6 bases, with 14 bases left between them. Per the germline V gene, CDR1 is MGHRA and CDR2 is YSYEKL. The CDR3 extends over 15 amino acids. The CDR3 DNA follows: TGCGCCAGCAGCCAGCGGTTAATCGGAGCCGGGGAGCTGTTTTTT. Translating gives CASSQRLIGAGELFF.

The chain has TRBV28 and TRBJ1-1; D possibly corresponds to TRBD1 (5 bases). The germline gives CDR1 MDHEN, CDR2 SYDVKM. The CDR3 covers 14 residues. Trimming pared 7 bases from V and 0 bases from J, leaving 12 bases between. The CDR3 sequence: CASTRRGMNTEAFF. Here the CDR3 DNA reads TGTGCCAGCACGCGTCGGGGGATGAACACTGAAGCTTTCTTT. Together with reference TRBV28 and TRBJ1-1, the CDR3 gives the full variable domain: DVKVTQSSRYLVKRTGEKVFLECVQDMDHENMFWYRQDPGLGLRLIYFSYDVKMKEKGDIPEGYSVSREKKERFSLILESASTNQTSMYLCASTRRGMNTEAFFGQGTRLTVV.

The sample holds a few counts of this clone. DNA for the CDR3: TGCGCCAGCAGTGTGGCCGCTAATGAGCAGTTCTTC. Translated, it gives CASSVAANEQFF. The V gene is TRBV5-1, the J gene TRBJ2-1; no definite D call. V shed 5 bases and J shed 7 bases, with 10 bases lying between them. Germline CDR1 and CDR2: SGHRS and YFSETQ. There are 12 residues in the CDR3.

This chain links TRBV4-3 with TRBJ2-1; 10 bases map to TRBD2. Germline CDR1 reads LGHNA; CDR2 reads YSLEER. The CDR3 loop spans 15 amino acids. The V segment lost 1 base and the J segment 8 bases; nucleotides outside the gene matches: 5. The CDR3 is CASSQAAGGVDEQFF. CDR3 bases: TGCGCCAGCAGCCAAGCAGCGGGGGGGGTCGATGAGCAGTTCTTC.